The rows below give T cell receptor beta chains drawn from one sample of a study of T cells in tuberculosis. Profiled with immunoSEQ multiplex PCR; TCRdb holds only in-frame clones, not every one. The sample lists 30,000 to 35,000 clones, approximately 93% occurring once. The specimen comprised PBMCs, sampled at tuberculosis diagnosis. The receptors shown here come from an adult with tuberculosis. Each CDR3 is given with its conserved first and last residue. Fields, in order: clone size, D gene, V gene, J gene, CDR3 protein, CDR3 DNA. The D gene is left open where the match is weak. Not every row has a clone size; where given, it reads once, few, many or a size class.

.,TRBD1,TRBV30,TRBJ1-2,CAWVDRGYMGYTF,TGTGCCTGGGTGGACAGGGGGTATATGGGCTACACCTTC
.,TRBD2,TRBV2,TRBJ2-3,CASNLAGAGTDTQYF,TGTGCCAGCAACCTAGCGGGAGCGGGCACAGATACGCAGTATTTT
.,TRBD1,TRBV6-6,TRBJ2-7,CASRQTTAGQGGEQYF,TGTGCCAGCAGGCAGACGACTGCGGGACAGGGAGGCGAGCAGTACTTC
once,TRBD2,TRBV5-1,TRBJ2-2,CASSLVTSGLGAGELFF,TGCGCCAGCAGCTTGGTAACTAGCGGCCTAGGGGCCGGGGAGCTGTTTTTT
.,.,TRBV28,TRBJ2-7,CASSGQGIIYEQYF,TGTGCCAGCAGTGGGCAGGGAATTATCTACGAGCAGTACTTC
.,TRBD1,TRBV6-5,TRBJ1-2,CASSYSTGDGYTF,TGTGCCAGCAGTTACTCGACAGGGGATGGCTACACCTTC
.,.,TRBV6-4,TRBJ1-1,CASRPGQGNTEAFF,TGTGCCAGCAGACCCGGTCAGGGGAACACTGAAGCTTTCTTT
.,.,TRBV28,TRBJ1-2,CASSPRALRQANGYTF,TGTGCCAGCAGTCCTAGAGCCCTACGACAGGCGAATGGCTACACCTTC
.,TRBD1,TRBV2,TRBJ1-5,CASSGPPLDRGADSNQPQHF,TGTGCCAGCAGTGGCCCCCCCCTCGACAGGGGGGCCGATAGCAATCAGCCCCAGCATTTT
.,.,TRBV29-1,TRBJ1-1,CSVTGQALEAFF,TGCAGCGTTACGGGACAAGCCCTTGAAGCTTTCTTT
.,.,TRBV27,TRBJ1-6,CASSLTAPGDSPLHF,TGTGCCAGCAGTTTGACTGCGCCCGGGGATTCACCCCTCCACTTT
few,TRBD1,TRBV27,TRBJ1-2,CASRRDSYYGYTF,TGTGCCAGCAGAAGGGACAGTTACTATGGCTACACCTTC
.,TRBD2,TRBV28,TRBJ2-1,CASSLGTSGSFYNEQFF,TGTGCCAGCAGCCTCGGGACTAGCGGGAGCTTCTACAATGAGCAGTTCTTC
.,.,TRBV6-1,TRBJ2-7,CASIDRYQGSEQYF,TGTGCCAGCATCGACCGGTATCAGGGATCCGAGCAGTACTTC
.,.,TRBV2,TRBJ2-5,CASSEGPGKETQYF,TGTGCCAGCAGTGAAGGGCCTGGCAAAGAGACCCAGTACTTC
.,.,TRBV5-1,TRBJ2-5,CASSFDQTGNGETQYF,TGCGCCAGCAGCTTCGACCAAACAGGGAATGGAGAGACCCAGTACTTC
.,TRBD1,TRBV9,TRBJ1-1,CASSVEPGGTEAFF,TGTGCCAGCAGCGTAGAGCCAGGGGGCACTGAAGCTTTCTTT
once,TRBD2,TRBV7-3,TRBJ2-1,CASSLAGGESYNEQFF,TGTGCCAGCAGCTTAGCGGGGGGCGAGTCCTACAATGAGCAGTTCTTC
.,.,TRBV10-2,TRBJ1-4,CASSRQNEKLFF,TGCGCCAGCAGTCGACAGAATGAAAAACTGTTTTTT
.,.,TRBV29-1,TRBJ2-3,CSVELVRTPPHTQYF,TGCAGCGTTGAACTAGTCCGAACTCCCCCCCATACGCAGTATTTT
.,TRBD2,TRBV4-1,TRBJ2-7,CASSQDKVRGEYEQYF,TGCGCCAGCAGCCAAGATAAAGTTCGGGGGGAATACGAGCAGTACTTC
.,.,TRBV29-1,TRBJ1-1,CSPDCFYMNTEAFF,TGCAGCCCCGATTGCTTCTATATGAACACTGAAGCTTTCTTT
.,.,TRBV4-1,TRBJ2-1,CASSQVASRSSYNEQFF,TGCGCCAGCAGCCAAGTCGCTAGCCGCAGCTCCTACAATGAGCAGTTCTTC
.,.,TRBV30,TRBJ2-7,CAWTGDSYEQYF,TGTGCCTGGACGGGGGACTCCTACGAGCAGTACTTC
.,TRBD1,TRBV5-1,TRBJ2-3,CASSDGRGLGADTQYF,TGCGCCAGCAGCGATGGCAGGGGGCTGGGGGCAGATACGCAGTATTTT
.,.,TRBV28,TRBJ2-7,CASRTTGSAYEQYF,TGTGCCAGCAGAACTACAGGGTCGGCCTACGAGCAGTACTTC
.,.,TRBV6-6,TRBJ1-5,CASSYIGIQPQHF,TGTGCCAGCAGTTACATCGGGATTCAGCCCCAGCATTTT
.,TRBD1,TRBV14,TRBJ2-5,CASSQGTGNIQETQYF,TGTGCCAGCAGCCAAGGGACAGGGAATATCCAAGAGACCCAGTACTTC
once,.,TRBV2,TRBJ1-5,CASSEGQAGNQPQHF,TGTGCCAGCAGTGAAGGACAAGCAGGTAATCAGCCCCAGCATTTT
.,.,TRBV2,TRBJ1-2,CASTAPGYGYTF,TGTGCCAGCACCGCCCCGGGCTATGGCTACACCTTC
.,.,TRBV5-1,TRBJ2-3,CASSLRTDTQYF,TGCGCCAGCAGCCTACGCACAGATACGCAGTATTTT
.,.,TRBV5-1,TRBJ2-7,CASSSGTANSYEQYF,TGCGCCAGCAGCTCAGGGACTGCTAACTCCTACGAGCAGTACTTC
.,.,TRBV5-6,TRBJ1-6,CASSLPGGSSPLHF,TGTGCCAGCAGCTTGCCGGGGGGAAGTTCACCCCTCCACTTT
.,TRBD1,TRBV9,TRBJ1-4,CASSPRTGEYEKLFF,TGTGCCAGCAGCCCAAGGACAGGGGAATACGAAAAACTGTTTTTT
.,.,TRBV2,TRBJ1-2,CASSDAQGSLNYGYTF,TGTGCCAGCAGTGACGCACAGGGATCGCTTAACTATGGCTACACCTTC
.,TRBD1,TRBV10-3,TRBJ1-2,CAITGRTGGTGGYTF,TGTGCCATCACCGGCCGGACAGGGGGAACGGGTGGCTACACCTTC
.,.,TRBV27,TRBJ2-7,CASSRRFQGGVEQYF,TGTGCCAGCAGCCGCAGATTCCAGGGCGGCGTCGAGCAGTACTTC
.,.,TRBV15,TRBJ1-5,CATSRDGAPGWPQHF,TGTGCCACCAGCAGAGATGGCGCGCCGGGGTGGCCCCAGCATTTT
.,TRBD1,TRBV5-1,TRBJ1-2,CASSSGQGGDGYTF,TGCGCCAGCAGCTCTGGACAGGGAGGGGATGGCTACACCTTC
.,TRBD1,TRBV7-2,TRBJ1-4,CASSYGQGATNEKLFF,TGTGCCAGCAGTTACGGACAGGGGGCAACTAATGAAAAACTGTTTTTT